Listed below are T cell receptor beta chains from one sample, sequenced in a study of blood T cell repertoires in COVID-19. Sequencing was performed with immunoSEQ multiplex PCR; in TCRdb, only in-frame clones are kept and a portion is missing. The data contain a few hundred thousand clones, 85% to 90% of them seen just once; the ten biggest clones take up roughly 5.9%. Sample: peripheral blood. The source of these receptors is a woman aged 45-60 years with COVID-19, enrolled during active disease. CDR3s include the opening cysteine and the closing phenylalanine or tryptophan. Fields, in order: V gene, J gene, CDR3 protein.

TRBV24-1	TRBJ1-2	CATSDPGQDPYGYTF
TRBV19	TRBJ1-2	CASIPIPGQGSYGYTF
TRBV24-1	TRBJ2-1	CATSDKGGGVSYNEQFF
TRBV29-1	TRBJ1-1	CSVGQARTEAFF
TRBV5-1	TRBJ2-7	CASSLEGLAGTGEQYF
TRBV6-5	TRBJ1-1	CASSPGWTEAFF
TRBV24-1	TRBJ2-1	CATSDLLWTPAEQFF
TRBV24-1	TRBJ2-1	CATSDPTGYNEQFF
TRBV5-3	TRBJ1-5	CARSLPLRTGGNNQPQHF
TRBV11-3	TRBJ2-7	CASSLVAGTGGREQYF
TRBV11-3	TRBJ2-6	CASSLWTSGYSGANVLTF
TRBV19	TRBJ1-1	CASSTGGSDTEAFF
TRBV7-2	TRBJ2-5	CASSLEPSGTQYF
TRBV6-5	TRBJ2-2	CASSYGQGANTGELFF
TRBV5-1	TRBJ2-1	CASSPGGTGVGNEQFF
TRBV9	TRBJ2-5	CASSGLTGGRETQYF
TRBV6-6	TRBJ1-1	CASRDREGNTEAFF
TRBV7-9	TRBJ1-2	CASSLGADGYVGGYTF
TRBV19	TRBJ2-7	CASSIDWTYEQYF
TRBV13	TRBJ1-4	CASSPQVANEKLFF
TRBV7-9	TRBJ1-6	CASSPVSSPLHF
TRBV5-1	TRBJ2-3	CASSLASAKGADTQYF
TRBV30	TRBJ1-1	CGQGQDTEAFF
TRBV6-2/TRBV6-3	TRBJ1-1	CASSPMAGTGRNTEAFF
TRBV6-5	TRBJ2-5	CASGRRSQETQYF
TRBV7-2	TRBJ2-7	CASSPAPSSYEQYF
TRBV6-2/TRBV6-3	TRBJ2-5	CASSYSGLVIQTQYF
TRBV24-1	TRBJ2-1	CATSDFTSGREQQFF
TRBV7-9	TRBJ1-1	CASSLKGETEAFF
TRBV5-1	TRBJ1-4	CASSFNSYNEKLFF
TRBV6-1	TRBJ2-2	CASSGNTPSYTGELFF
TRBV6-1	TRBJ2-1	CASKLAGVSYNEQFF